The present entry profiles one T cell receptor (beta chain) with its context. The sample comes from a study of blood T cell repertoires in COVID-19. Study information: Italy, Spain and the United States were the sources of the convalescent and acute COVID-19 samples. Nucleic acid was either cDNA or gDNA, and it came from T cells, B-cell-depleted T cells, or PBMCs.

In the authors' methods: Researchers report that nucleated cell counts were estimated from reference gene primer amplification. Sequencing used immunoSEQ multiplex PCR; TCRdb keeps in-frame clones, though not all of them. V, J and clone size are taken as reported in that table, and D and trimming were inferred from the DNA itself. The sample has 150,000 to 200,000 clones; 70% to 90% are singletons. V was shortened by 6 bases and J by 5 bases, with 16 bases between the two germline ends. Looked up from germline, CDR1 is MNHEY and CDR2 is SVGAGI. The CDR3 contains 15 residues. The chain couples TRBV6-5 to TRBJ2-2; TRBD2 is a possible D gene (6 bases). Sequencing used peripheral blood. The sequence came from a man in his 70s with active or convalescent COVID-19. The CDR3 nucleotides read TGTGCCAGCAGATCTCTTGGCGGGAAGACCGGGGAGCTGTTTTTT. Translation: CASRSLGGKTGELFF.